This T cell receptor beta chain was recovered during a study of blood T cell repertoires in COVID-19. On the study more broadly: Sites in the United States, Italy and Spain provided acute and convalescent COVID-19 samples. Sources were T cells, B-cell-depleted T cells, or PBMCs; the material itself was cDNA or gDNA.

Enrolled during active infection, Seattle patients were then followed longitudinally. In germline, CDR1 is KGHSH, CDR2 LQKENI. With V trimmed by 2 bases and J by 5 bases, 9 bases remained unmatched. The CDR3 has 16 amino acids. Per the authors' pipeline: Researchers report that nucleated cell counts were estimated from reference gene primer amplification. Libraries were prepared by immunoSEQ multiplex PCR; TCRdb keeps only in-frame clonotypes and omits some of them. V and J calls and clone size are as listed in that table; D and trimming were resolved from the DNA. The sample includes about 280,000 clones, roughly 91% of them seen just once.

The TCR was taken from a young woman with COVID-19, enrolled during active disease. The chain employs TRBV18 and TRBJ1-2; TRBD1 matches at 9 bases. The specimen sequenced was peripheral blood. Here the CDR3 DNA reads TGTGCCAGCTCACCATCGAAACAGGGGGCTATTTATGGCTACACCTTC. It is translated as CASSPSKQGAIYGYTF.